Listed below are T cell receptor beta chains from one sample, sequenced in a study of blood T cell repertoires in COVID-19. The protocol was immunoSEQ multiplex PCR, while the TCRdb copy is restricted to in-frame clones and leaves out a portion. The table shows some 31,000 clones, with 78% occurring only once. What was sequenced was peripheral blood. The receptors were gathered from an older woman with acute or convalescent COVID-19. Each CDR3 is given with its conserved first and last residue.

v_call	j_call	cdr3_aa
TRBV29-1	TRBJ1-1	CSVSEGRAEAFF
TRBV5-1	TRBJ1-3	CASSLGGGGNTIYF
TRBV9	TRBJ2-3	CASSVGGAGGRTDTQYF
TRBV6-6	TRBJ1-1	CASSYLGGQGTEAFF
TRBV3-1/TRBV3-2	TRBJ1-2	CASSQAVGAVGGGYTF
TRBV2	TRBJ1-1	CASFREKNTEAFF
TRBV5-4	TRBJ2-5	CASSLEGVSPDISQETQYF
TRBV18	TRBJ2-7	CASSPGQSYEQYF
TRBV19	TRBJ2-5	CASSTAGGRETQYF
TRBV19	TRBJ1-1	CASSVSMTGLGGNTEAFF
TRBV30	TRBJ2-7	CAWSGAGPYEQYF
TRBV28	TRBJ1-4	CASRMTVTPSIRTNEKLFF
TRBV29-1	TRBJ2-1	CSAKGGSSYNEQFF
TRBV19	TRBJ1-2	CASTVGQGAAYGYTF
TRBV21-1	TRBJ2-7	CASSKGKERRDYEQYF
TRBV6-1	TRBJ2-3	CASSEALASGASTDTQYF
TRBV5-4	TRBJ2-7	CASSLSLAGARNYEQYF
TRBV7-2	TRBJ2-1	CASSSLAGGLYNEQFF
TRBV15	TRBJ1-5	CATSRASNQPQHF
TRBV30	TRBJ2-3	CAGARGTDTQYF
TRBV30	TRBJ1-2	CAWRATGGYGYTF
TRBV2	TRBJ1-1	CASRQSGIVGTEAFF
TRBV6-5	TRBJ1-2	CASSGGTGGYGYTF
TRBV7-7	TRBJ2-5	CASSSDREETQYF
TRBV5-1	TRBJ2-1	CASSSLAGSPNEQFF
TRBV2	TRBJ1-4	CASSRGRQPNEKLFF
TRBV30	TRBJ1-6	CAWNHGTEHSPLHF